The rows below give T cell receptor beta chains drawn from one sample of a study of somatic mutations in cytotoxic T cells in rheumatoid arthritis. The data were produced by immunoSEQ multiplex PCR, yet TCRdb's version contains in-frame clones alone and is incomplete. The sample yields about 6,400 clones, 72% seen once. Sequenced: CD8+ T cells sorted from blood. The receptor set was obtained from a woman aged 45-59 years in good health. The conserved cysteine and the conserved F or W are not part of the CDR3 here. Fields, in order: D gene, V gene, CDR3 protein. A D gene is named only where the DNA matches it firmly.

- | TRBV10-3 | AISERASELPQETQY
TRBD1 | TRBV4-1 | ASSPGQGTLNTEAF
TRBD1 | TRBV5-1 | ASSLLGTGTYEQY
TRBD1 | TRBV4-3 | ASSQGTGYEQY
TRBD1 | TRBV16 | ASSPILTGDLGYT
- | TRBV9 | ASSPGDSGNSGNTIY
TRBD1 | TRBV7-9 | ASSLTGDEQY
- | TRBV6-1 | ASSPGEKDTQY
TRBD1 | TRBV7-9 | ASSPDRVGNEQF
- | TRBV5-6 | ASSLEGGFNYNEQF
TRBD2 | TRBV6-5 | ASRPGLGLYNEQF
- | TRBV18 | ASSPRDTTNYGYT
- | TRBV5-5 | ASSLAGDEQF
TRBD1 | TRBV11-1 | ASSLGTGHQPQH
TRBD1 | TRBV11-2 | ASSIGQAAY
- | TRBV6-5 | ASRTTGRNQPQH